This T cell receptor beta chain was profiled in a study of neurological immune-mediated disorders. The V gene's germline CDR1 is SGHDT and CDR2 YYEEEE. The ends were cut back, 4 bases at V and 0 bases at J, with 17 bases in the middle. CDR3 length: 18 residues. This clonotype appeared many times. 5'RACE employing 10-nucleotide random UMIs yielded the cDNA. TCRdb re-derived calls from the 5' RACE reads in MiXCR, one entry per CDR3 protein. The sample records tens of thousands of distinct CDR3 sequences, under 13% being singletons. Where libraries were unsorted, they were derived from 2 million PBMCs stored at -80 degrees C.

The chain couples TRBV5-6 to TRBJ2-6; no clear D. The specimen was PBMCs. The receptor's source is a man between 35 and 55 years old in good health. The CDR3 sequence is CASSQRSAYYSGANVLTF. Here the CDR3 DNA reads TGTGCCAGCAGCCAACGTTCGGCCTATTACTCTGGGGCCAACGTCCTGACTTTC.